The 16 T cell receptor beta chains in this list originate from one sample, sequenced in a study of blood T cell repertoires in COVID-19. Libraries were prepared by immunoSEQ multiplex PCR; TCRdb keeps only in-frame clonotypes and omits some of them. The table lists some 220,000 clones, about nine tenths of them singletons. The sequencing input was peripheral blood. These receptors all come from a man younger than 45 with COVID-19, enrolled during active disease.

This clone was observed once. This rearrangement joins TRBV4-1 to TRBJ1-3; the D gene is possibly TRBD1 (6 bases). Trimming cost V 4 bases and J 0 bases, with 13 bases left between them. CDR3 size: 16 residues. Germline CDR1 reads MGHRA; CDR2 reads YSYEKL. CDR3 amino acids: CASSPGQPRSGNTIYF. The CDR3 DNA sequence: TGCGCCAGCAGCCCCGGACAGCCTCGCTCTGGAAACACCATATATTTT.

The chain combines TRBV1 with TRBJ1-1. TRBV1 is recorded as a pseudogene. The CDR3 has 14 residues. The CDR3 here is CTSSQDSGSGEAFF. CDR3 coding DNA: TGCACCAGCAGCCAAGATTCGGGGTCTGGTGAAGCTTTCTTT.

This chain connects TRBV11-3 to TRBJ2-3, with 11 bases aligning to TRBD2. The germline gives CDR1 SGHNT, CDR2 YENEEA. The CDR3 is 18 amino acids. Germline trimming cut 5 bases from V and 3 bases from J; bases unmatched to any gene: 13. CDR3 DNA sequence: TGTGCCAGCAGCCCAAGAATGACTAGCGGGGCCGAGACAGATACGCAGTATTTT. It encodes CASSPRMTSGAETDTQYF.

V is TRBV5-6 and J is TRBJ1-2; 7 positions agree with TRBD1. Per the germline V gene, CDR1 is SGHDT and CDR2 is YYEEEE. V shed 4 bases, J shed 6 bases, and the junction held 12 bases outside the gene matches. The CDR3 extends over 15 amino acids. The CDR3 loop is CASSPGTAIFNGYTF. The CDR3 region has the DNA TGTGCCAGCAGCCCCGGGACAGCTATATTCAATGGCTACACCTTC.

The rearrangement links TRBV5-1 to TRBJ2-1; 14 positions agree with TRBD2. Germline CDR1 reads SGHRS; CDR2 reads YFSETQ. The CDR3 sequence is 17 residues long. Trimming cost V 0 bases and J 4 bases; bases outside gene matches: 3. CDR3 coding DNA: TGCGCCAGCAGCTTGGAGGGACTAGCGGGGGCGTACAATGAGCAGTTCTTC. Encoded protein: CASSLEGLAGAYNEQFF.

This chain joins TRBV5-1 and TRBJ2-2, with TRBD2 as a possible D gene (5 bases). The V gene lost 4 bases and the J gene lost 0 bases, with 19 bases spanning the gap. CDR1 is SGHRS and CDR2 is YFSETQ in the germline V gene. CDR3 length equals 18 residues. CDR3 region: CASSGVAGVPPNTGELFF. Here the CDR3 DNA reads TGCGCCAGCAGCGGGGTCGCCGGGGTCCCTCCGAACACCGGGGAGCTGTTTTTT.

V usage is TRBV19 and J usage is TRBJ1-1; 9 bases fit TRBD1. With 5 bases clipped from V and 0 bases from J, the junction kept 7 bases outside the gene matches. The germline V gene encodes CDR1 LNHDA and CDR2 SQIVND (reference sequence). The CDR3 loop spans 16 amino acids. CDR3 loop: CASSLGTGYLNTEAFF. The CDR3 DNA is TGTGCCAGTAGTTTGGGGACAGGGTACTTGAACACTGAAGCTTTCTTT.

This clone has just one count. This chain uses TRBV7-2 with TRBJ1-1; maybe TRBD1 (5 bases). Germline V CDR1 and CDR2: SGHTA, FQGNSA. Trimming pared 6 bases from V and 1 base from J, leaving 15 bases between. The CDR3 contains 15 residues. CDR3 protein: CASRYRGTTNTEAFF. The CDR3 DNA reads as TGTGCCAGCAGGTATCGTGGGACTACGAACACTGAAGCTTTCTTT.

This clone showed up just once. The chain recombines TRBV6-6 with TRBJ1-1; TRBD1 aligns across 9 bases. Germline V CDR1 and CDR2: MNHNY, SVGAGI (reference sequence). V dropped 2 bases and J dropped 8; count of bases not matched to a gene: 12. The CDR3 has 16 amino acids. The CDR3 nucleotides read TGTGCCAGCAGTTACCAGGACAGGGGCTGGAATCGAGAAGCTTTCTTT. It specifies CASSYQDRGWNREAFF.

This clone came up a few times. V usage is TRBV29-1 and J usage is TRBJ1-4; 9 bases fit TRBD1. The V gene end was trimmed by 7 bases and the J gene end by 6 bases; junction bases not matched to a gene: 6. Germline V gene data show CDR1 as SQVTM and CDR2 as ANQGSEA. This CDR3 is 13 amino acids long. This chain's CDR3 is CSAQQGADEKLFF. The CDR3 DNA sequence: TGCAGCGCTCAACAGGGGGCCGATGAAAAACTGTTTTTT.

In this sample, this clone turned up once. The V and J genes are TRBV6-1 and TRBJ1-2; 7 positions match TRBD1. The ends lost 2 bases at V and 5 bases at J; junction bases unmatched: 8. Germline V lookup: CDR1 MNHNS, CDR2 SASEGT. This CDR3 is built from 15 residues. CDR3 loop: CASSEKGQSSYGYTF. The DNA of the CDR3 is TGTGCCAGCAGTGAAAAGGGACAGAGTAGTTATGGCTACACCTTC.

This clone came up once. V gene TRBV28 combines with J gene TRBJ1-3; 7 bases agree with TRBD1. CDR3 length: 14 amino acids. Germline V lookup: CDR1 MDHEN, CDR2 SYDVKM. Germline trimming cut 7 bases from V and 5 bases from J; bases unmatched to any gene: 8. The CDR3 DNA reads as TGTGCCAGCACGTCGGGACAGCTTCGAAACACCATATATTTT. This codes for CASTSGQLRNTIYF. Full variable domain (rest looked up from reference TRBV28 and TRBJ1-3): DVKVTQSSRYLVKRTGEKVFLECVQDMDHENMFWYRQDPGLGLRLIYFSYDVKMKEKGDIPEGYSVSREKKERFSLILESASTNQTSMYLCASTSGQLRNTIYFGEGSWLTVV.

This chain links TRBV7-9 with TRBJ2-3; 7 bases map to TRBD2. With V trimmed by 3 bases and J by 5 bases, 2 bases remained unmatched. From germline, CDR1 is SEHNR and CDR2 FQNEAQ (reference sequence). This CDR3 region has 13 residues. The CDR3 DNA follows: TGTGCCAGCAGCTTGTCGGGGGGAGATACGCAGTATTTT. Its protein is CASSLSGGDTQYF.

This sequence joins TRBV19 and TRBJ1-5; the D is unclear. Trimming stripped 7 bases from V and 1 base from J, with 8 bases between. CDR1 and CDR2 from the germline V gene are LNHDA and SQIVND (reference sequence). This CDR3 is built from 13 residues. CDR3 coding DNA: TGTGCCAGTACCATACAGAGCAATCAGCCCCAGCATTTT. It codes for CASTIQSNQPQHF.

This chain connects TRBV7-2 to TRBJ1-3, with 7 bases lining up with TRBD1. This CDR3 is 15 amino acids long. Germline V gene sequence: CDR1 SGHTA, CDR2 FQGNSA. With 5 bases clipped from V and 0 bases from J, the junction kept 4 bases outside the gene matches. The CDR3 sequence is CASSPTGFSGNTIYF. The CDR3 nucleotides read TGTGCCAGCAGCCCGACAGGGTTCTCTGGAAACACCATATATTTT.

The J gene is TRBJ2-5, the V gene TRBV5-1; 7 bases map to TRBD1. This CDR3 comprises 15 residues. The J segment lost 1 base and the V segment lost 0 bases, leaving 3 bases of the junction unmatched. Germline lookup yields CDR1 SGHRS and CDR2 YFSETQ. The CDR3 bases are TGCGCCAGCAGCTTGGTCTCAGGGGGCCAAGAGACCCAGTACTTC. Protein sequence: CASSLVSGGQETQYF.